At least ten counts were recorded for the clone carrying this T cell receptor (beta chain). Its target is unknown. The sample belongs to a study of T cells after yellow fever vaccination. Template switching by 5'RACE produced TCR cDNA, adding a universal primer site and UMIs. MiXCR, applied by TCRdb to the 5' RACE reads, yields one record per CDR3 protein. The table has some 100,000 distinct CDR3 sequences, about 7% seen once. Whole-study results and caveats: Re-detected after boosting: most primary clones, 95% to 98% of CD4 and 75% to 90% of CD8. The secondary response was weaker, and its peak arrived faster, on day 5 versus 15. High-abundance clonotypes from the bulk population could contaminate FACS-sorted repertoires.

The material was CD4+ T cells sorted from PBMCs, obtained roughly 46 days after the first yellow fever vaccination. This clonotype originated in a man aged 18 to 29 who received the YFV17D yellow fever vaccine.

The CDR3 DNA sequence: TGTGCCAGCACGAGGTGGGGTACCTACGAGCAGTACGTC. It specifies CASTRWGTYEQYV. J is TRBJ2-7 and V is TRBV6-5; D not resolved. Germline-derived CDR1 and CDR2 are MNHEY and SVGAGI. Trimming took off 7 bases at V and 2 bases at J, with 12 bases between the two ends. This CDR3 has 13 amino acids.